This TCR beta chain is drawn from a study of T cell repertoires in cytomegalovirus infection. Study background: Recently identified HLA-C-restricted CMV epitopes and well-studied HLA-B-restricted CMV epitopes were used by the study. In public TCR beta signatures, there were indications of both CMV infection and matching HLA type. Study findings and constraints: Using cumulative public TCR beta family frequency, the authors identified those who carried CMV together with the relevant HLA.

TCRdb analysed the reads with MiXCR anew, one entry per CDR3 protein. The sample holds some 560,000 distinct CDR3 sequences, about 40% seen once. Concerning this clonotype itself: Its target is unknown.

Looked up from germline, CDR1 is SGHVT and CDR2 is SQSDAQ. V lost 5 bases and J lost 3, with 16 bases in between. This CDR3 contains 16 residues. This TCR came from a human donor in good health (CMV status not recorded). Some clones in this sample may be carry-over from other donors' samples. This specimen was cultured PBMCs, taken from culture after CMV antigen stimulation. The chain combines TRBV7-4 with TRBJ1-4, with D uncertain. CDR3 nucleotide sequence: TGTGCCAGCAGCCCAAACCCTCGCGGGCCTAATGAAAAACTGTTTTTT. It specifies CASSPNPRGPNEKLFF. The full variable domain, with the rest looked up from reference TRBV7-4 and TRBJ1-4, is GAGVSQSPRYKVAKRGRDVALRCDSISGHVTLYWYRQTLGQGSEVLTYSQSDAQRDKSGRPSGRFSAERPERSVSTLKIQRTEQGDSAVYLCASSPNPRGPNEKLFFGSGTQLSVL.